This paragraph reports one T cell receptor beta chain. The data originate from a study of monozygotic twins with inflammatory bowel disease. Starting material for each TCR library was roughly 3,500 ng of total RNA. From its re-call of the 5' RACE reads, TCRdb lists each CDR3 protein once, without DNA. The sample table includes about 330,000 distinct CDR3 sequences. The CDR3 is 14 amino acids. Germline loops: CDR1 MDHEN, CDR2 SYDVKM. Input material: blood. The chain employs TRBV28 and TRBJ2-5; as DNA is missing, the TRBD2 call by TCRdb cannot be tested. The sequence derives from a human donor with ulcerative colitis or Crohn's disease, or a healthy co-twin of an affected twin (not recorded which). CDR3 in amino acids: CASSPKLAGLTQYF.